These 10 T cell receptor beta chains came from one sample sequenced in a study of T cell clonality in common variable immunodeficiency. Study-wide findings and caveats: In common variable immunodeficiency, TCR beta chains reportedly carried fewer deletions and N-nucleotide insertions.

For these TCRs, the target antigens are not known. Profiled with immunoSEQ multiplex PCR; TCRdb holds only in-frame clones, not every one. The data show about 19,000 clones, with none appearing a single time. Sequencing was carried out using peripheral blood mononuclear cells. These receptor sequences come from a human donor with common variable immunodeficiency.

A remark on this clone: With the read ending 3 residues before the CDR3 end, the germline J gene is used to fill in that end. The V and J genes are TRBV30 and TRBJ2-1, with TRBD2 identical over 7 bases. The CDR3 has 17 amino acids. Trimming at V came to 0 bases and at J to 6 bases, leaving 14 bases not matched to a gene. Germline V gives CDR1 GTSNPN, CDR2 SVGIG (reference sequence). The CDR3 protein is CAWSVLVGLAELNEQFF. Partial CDR3 DNA: TGTGCCTGGAGTGTACTAGTTGGGCTAGCGGAACTCAATGAG.

The covered CDR3 bases are TGTGCCAGCTCACCACTAGACAGGGGGAACGAG. Amino acid sequence: CASSPLDRGNE. The entire CDR3 reads CASSPLDRGNEQYF. The V call is TRBV18, the J call TRBJ2-7; 9 nucleotides match TRBD1. The CDR3 extends 3 residues past the end of the read, so its final part is completed from the germline J gene. V gave up 1 base and J gave up 5 bases; unmatched junction bases: 3. This CDR3 contains 14 residues. Germline V lookup: CDR1 KGHSH, CDR2 LQKENI.

A remark on this clone: From the germline J gene comes the end of the CDR3, since the read stops 3 residues before it. This chain joins TRBV7-2 and TRBJ1-2; D unclear. Germline values: CDR1 SGHTA, CDR2 FQGNSA. The CDR3 contains 12 residues. CDR3 DNA, as far as it was read: TGTGCCAGCAGCTCCGAGCGCCTGAGG. Amino acids: CASSSERLR. The full CDR3 is CASSSERLRYTF.

By share, this clone ranks as medium-sized. The CDR3 goes on 3 residues after the read ends, and that part is filled in from the germline J gene. The V call is TRBV12-5, the J call TRBJ2-7; D gene ambiguous. The CDR3 runs 12 residues. V was pared by 2 bases and J by 6 bases, with 8 bases between. Germline-derived CDR1 and CDR2 are LGHNT and FRNRAP. CDR3 DNA (partial): TGTGCTAGTGGTTTGCCGTCGGGCGAG. It yields the protein CASGLPSGE. The full CDR3 is CASGLPSGEQYF.

This clone turned up a few times. Read coverage stops 3 residues before the CDR3 terminus; the germline J gene supplies the remainder. The genes are TRBV18 and TRBJ2-2; D might be TRBD1 (6 bases). CDR1 and CDR2 from the germline V gene are KGHSH and LQKENI. The CDR3 contains 15 residues. V dropped 6 bases and J dropped 0 bases, with 11 bases sitting between them. This CDR3 is CASSPDRTNTGELFF. The CDR3 DNA, read in part, is TGTGCCAGCTCGCCTGACAGGACGAACACCGGGGAG.

Remarks on this clone: The read stops 3 residues short of the end of the CDR3; the missing end is completed from the germline J gene. The V call is TRBV7-2, the J call TRBJ2-2, with a possible D match to TRBD1 (5 bases). Trimming took 1 base from V and 0 from J, leaving 6 bases between them. The CDR3 is 15 amino acids. Germline-derived CDR1 and CDR2 are SGHTA and FQGNSA. CDR3 loop: CASSLGTTNTGELFF. The part of the CDR3 DNA that was read is TGTGCCAGCAGCTTAGGGACAACGAACACCGGGGAG.

As for this clone: Read coverage stops 3 residues before the CDR3 terminus; the germline J gene supplies the remainder. The chain uses TRBV6-2 or TRBV6-3 and TRBJ2-7; D gene uncertain. CDR3 length: 17 residues. Trimming removed 6 bases at V and 0 bases at J, with 21 bases between. From germline, CDR1 is MNHEY and CDR2 SVGEGT. CDR3 in amino acids: CASRPTLTTPSSYEQYF. The part of the CDR3 DNA that was read is TGTGCCAGCAGACCGACCCTTACCACTCCTAGCTCCTACGAG.

This clone showed up many times. Read coverage stops 3 residues before the CDR3 terminus; the germline J gene supplies the remainder. The V call is TRBV5-1, the J call TRBJ2-7; D might be TRBD1 (6 bases). Germline assignment: CDR1 SGHRS and CDR2 YFSETQ. The CDR3 has 15 residues. The V end lost 0 bases, the J end lost 3 bases, and 13 bases lay between the germline ends. CDR3 residues: CASSLGWGQNYEQYF. The covered CDR3 bases are TGCGCCAGCAGCTTGGGATGGGGACAAAACTACGAG.

Many counts were recorded for this clone. From the germline J gene comes the end of the CDR3, since the read stops 3 residues before it. The chain couples TRBV29-1 to TRBJ1-2; D may be TRBD1 (5 bases). This CDR3 has 12 amino acids. Deletions cut 1 base from V and 4 bases from J, with 7 bases between. Per germline, CDR1 SQVTM and CDR2 ANQGSEA. CDR3 bases read: TGCAGCGTTGAAGGGGGGGTCTATGGC. Translation gives CSVEGGVYG. The whole CDR3 region reads CSVEGGVYGYTF.

This clone was seen many times. The read terminates 3 residues ahead of where the CDR3 ends, so the germline J gene completes it. V and J are TRBV28 and TRBJ2-5; 7 nucleotides align to TRBD1. There are 16 residues in the CDR3. The J segment lost 2 bases and the V segment lost 6 bases, leaving 12 bases of the junction unmatched. Germline assignment: CDR1 MDHEN and CDR2 SYDVKM. The DNA read from the CDR3 is TGTGCCAGCAGCCGAATGGGGACAGTGAAACAAGAGACC. Translating it yields CASSRMGTVKQET. The full CDR3 protein reads CASSRMGTVKQETQYF. The entire variable domain, with the rest obtained from reference TRBV28 and TRBJ2-5, is as follows: DVKVTQSSRYLVKRTGEKVFLECVQDMDHENMFWYRQDPGLGLRLIYFSYDVKMKEKGDIPEGYSVSREKKERFSLILESASTNQTSMYLCASSRMGTVKQETQYFGPGTRLLVL.